Listed here are 13 T cell receptor beta chains from one sample, sequenced in a study of T cell repertoires in cytomegalovirus infection. Their target antigens are unknown. Using its own MiXCR run on the reads, TCRdb lists one record per CDR3 protein. This table has about 920,000 distinct CDR3 sequences, roughly 30% appearing once. Here the sequenced sample was cultured CD8+ T cells from PBMCs, taken from culture after CMV antigen stimulation. These receptors came from a human donor in good health (CMV status not recorded). Some clones in this sample may be carry-over from other donors' samples.

Only a few counts were recorded for this clonotype. V gene TRBV4-3 combines with J gene TRBJ2-3, with a weak D call TRBD1 (5 bases). V gave up 4 bases and J gave up 2 bases, with 13 bases separating them. The CDR3 consists of 15 residues. CDR1 is LGHNA, CDR2 YSLEER, per germline. CDR3 sequence (DNA): TGCGCCAGCAGCCCTATGTCAGGGTCCACAGATACGCAGTATTTT. Amino acid sequence: CASSPMSGSTDTQYF.

This clonotype was observed at least ten times. The chain combines TRBV7-6 with TRBJ2-2, with D possibly matching TRBD1 (6 bases). Trimming removed 2 bases from V and 6 bases from J, with 7 bases in between. The V gene's germline CDR1 is SGHVS and CDR2 FNYEAQ. The CDR3 is made up of 13 amino acids. The DNA of the CDR3 is TGTGCCAGCAGCTTATCAGGGGCCGGGGAGCTGTTTTTT. This sequence encodes CASSLSGAGELFF.

The chain has TRBV7-2 and TRBJ1-1, with a tentative D call TRBD1 (5 bases). Trimming stripped 2 bases from V and 8 bases from J, with 12 bases between. The CDR3 loop spans 13 amino acids. The germline CDR1 and CDR2 sequences are SGHTA and FQGNSA. The CDR3 DNA sequence: TGTGCCAGCAGCTTATGGGACTTCCTCGAAGCTTTCTTT. It encodes CASSLWDFLEAFF.

This clonotype came up many times. The rearrangement joins TRBV12-3 or TRBV12-4 to TRBJ1-1; D not resolved. This CDR3 is built from 13 residues. Trimming removed 7 bases from V and 0 bases from J, with 9 bases in between. Written as DNA, the CDR3 is TGTGCCAGCACCGGACTGTTGAACACTGAAGCTTTCTTT. Residues: CASTGLLNTEAFF.

The chain links TRBV10-3 to TRBJ2-3; the match to TRBD1 covers 7 bases. The germline V gene has CDR1 ENHRY and CDR2 SYGVKD. The J segment lost 4 bases and the V segment lost 4 bases, leaving 8 bases of the junction unmatched. The CDR3 contains 15 residues. The CDR3 region is CAISVLEGAADTQYF. CDR3 DNA: TGTGCCATCAGTGTTCTCGAGGGGGCGGCAGATACGCAGTATTTT.

In nucleotides, the CDR3 is TGTGCCAGCAGCTCCGATCCGGCCCAAAAACTGTTTTTT. Its protein product is CASSSDPAQKLFF. This rearrangement joins TRBV7-9 to TRBJ1-4; D is undetermined. The CDR3 runs 13 residues. V was clipped by 4 bases and J by 9 bases, with 12 bases between them. Germline V lookup: CDR1 SEHNR, CDR2 FQNEAQ (reference sequence).

The chain recombines TRBV4-3 with TRBJ1-1; no clear D. Trimming pared 0 bases from V and 0 bases from J, leaving 8 bases between. Germline loops: CDR1 LGHNA, CDR2 YSLEER. This CDR3 is built from 15 residues. The CDR3 region is CASSQDSAMNTEAFF. The CDR3, as DNA: TGCGCCAGCAGCCAAGATTCAGCAATGAACACTGAAGCTTTCTTT.

The genes are TRBV6-1 and TRBJ1-5, with a weak D call TRBD1 (5 bases). Germline V gene lookup returns CDR1 MNHNS and CDR2 SASEGT. The ends were cut back, 5 bases at V and 0 bases at J, with 17 bases in the middle. This CDR3 region has 17 residues. CDR3 sequence reads: CASSPARAPYSNQPQHF. The DNA for the CDR3 is TGTGCCAGCAGTCCCGCCAGGGCCCCATATAGCAATCAGCCCCAGCATTTT.

J is TRBJ1-1 and V is TRBV6-6; 10 nucleotides line up with TRBD1. Germline trimming cut 6 bases from V and 8 bases from J; bases unmatched to any gene: 12. The germline V gene has CDR1 MNHNY and CDR2 SVGAGI (reference sequence). The CDR3 runs to 15 residues. The CDR3 loop is CASSPPGQGEWEAFF. In DNA, the CDR3 is TGTGCCAGCAGCCCCCCCGGACAGGGGGAATGGGAAGCTTTCTTT.

The chain joins TRBV9 to TRBJ2-3; 12 bases map to TRBD1. This CDR3 spans 16 amino acids. Trimming removed 0 bases from V and 2 bases from J; junction bases left unmatched: 1. CDR1 is SGDLS, CDR2 YYNGEE, per germline. The CDR3 protein is CASSVVGQGATDTQYF. Here the CDR3 DNA reads TGTGCCAGCAGCGTAGTGGGACAGGGGGCCACAGATACGCAGTATTTT.

The chain uses TRBV24-1 and TRBJ2-3; D is possibly TRBD2 (7 bases). The CDR3 totals 16 residues. Germline V lookup: CDR1 KGHDR, CDR2 SFDVKD. The V end was cut by 4 bases, the J end by 2 bases, with 15 bases between. This CDR3 reads CATSENKGGATDTQYF. The CDR3 nucleotides read TGTGCCACCAGTGAAAACAAGGGGGGGGCCACAGATACGCAGTATTTT.

The genes are TRBV10-1 and TRBJ2-3; possibly TRBD2 for D (5 bases). This CDR3 spans 16 amino acids. Germline CDR1 reads WNHNN; CDR2 reads SYGVQD (reference sequence). The germline V and J ends were trimmed by 0 bases and 3 bases, with 13 bases remaining between them. The chain's CDR3 is CASSESGGPRTDTQYF. In nucleotides, the CDR3 is TGCGCCAGCAGTGAGTCAGGCGGGCCTCGGACAGATACGCAGTATTTT.

The CDR3 is CSARLRGLYEQYV. The CDR3 DNA reads TGCAGTGCTAGGCTTAGGGGATTGTACGAGCAGTACGTC. The chain joins TRBV20-1 to TRBJ2-7; D is perhaps TRBD1 (5 bases). This CDR3 region has 13 residues. Between the trimmed V and J ends, which lost 3 bases and 4 bases, there was a span of 13 bases. Germline values: CDR1 DFQATT, CDR2 SNEGSKA (reference sequence).